This T cell receptor beta chain was captured by sequencing in a study of blood T cell repertoires in COVID-19. V lost 2 bases and J lost 5; bases outside the gene matches: 3. Germline-derived CDR1 and CDR2 are MDHEN and SYDVKM. This CDR3 has 13 amino acids. TCRdb keeps only in-frame clones here, not all; method: immunoSEQ multiplex PCR. The sample yields about 310,000 clones, nearly 90% seen once. The specimen was peripheral blood. The TCR originated in a woman in her thirties or forties with COVID-19, enrolled during active disease. V and J are TRBV28 and TRBJ2-7, with 7 bases lining up with TRBD1. CDR3 in DNA: TGTGCCAGCAGTTTAAACAGGGGTCACGAGCAGTACTTC. Translated: CASSLNRGHEQYF.